This T cell receptor beta chain is drawn from a study of blood T cell repertoires in COVID-19. About the study: There were acute and convalescent COVID-19 samples, and they came from the United States, Italy and Spain. In each case, the material was cDNA or gDNA derived from T cells, B-cell-depleted T cells, or PBMCs.

In the original workflow: The assay estimated nucleated cells by amplifying reference gene primers. Clones were sequenced by immunoSEQ multiplex PCR, and TCRdb holds only the in-frame ones, with some missing. The V and J calls and the clone size are those of that table, but D and trimming were determined from the DNA. The sample consists of more than 65,000 clones, around four fifths of them appearing once. CDR1 LGHNA and CDR2 YNFKEQ come from the germline V gene. The CDR3 spans 15 residues. V was cut by 0 bases and J by 6 bases, with 14 bases left in between. Input material: peripheral blood. This chain joins TRBV4-2 and TRBJ1-2, with a tentative D call TRBD1 (5 bases). The TCR comes from a man aged 50-59 years with active COVID-19. The CDR3, as DNA: TGTGCCAGCAGCCAAGAGATCCGGGGGGGGGATGGCTACACCTTC. As protein: CASSQEIRGGDGYTF.